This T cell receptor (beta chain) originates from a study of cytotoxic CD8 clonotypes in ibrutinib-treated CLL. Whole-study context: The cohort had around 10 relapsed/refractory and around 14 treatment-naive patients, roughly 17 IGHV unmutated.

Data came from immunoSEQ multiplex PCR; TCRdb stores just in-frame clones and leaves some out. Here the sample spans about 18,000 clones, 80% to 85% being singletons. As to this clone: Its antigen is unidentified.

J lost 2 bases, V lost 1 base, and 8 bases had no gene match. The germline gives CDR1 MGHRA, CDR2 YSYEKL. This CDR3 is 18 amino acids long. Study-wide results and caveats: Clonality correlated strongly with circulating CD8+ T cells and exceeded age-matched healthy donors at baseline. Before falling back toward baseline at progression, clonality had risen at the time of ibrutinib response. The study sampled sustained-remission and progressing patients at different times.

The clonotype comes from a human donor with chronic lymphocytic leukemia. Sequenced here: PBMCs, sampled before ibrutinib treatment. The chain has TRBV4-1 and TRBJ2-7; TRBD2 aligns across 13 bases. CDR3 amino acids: CASSQGLAGGIGAYEQYF. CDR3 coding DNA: TGCGCCAGCAGCCAAGGACTAGCGGGAGGTATTGGGGCCTACGAGCAGTACTTC.